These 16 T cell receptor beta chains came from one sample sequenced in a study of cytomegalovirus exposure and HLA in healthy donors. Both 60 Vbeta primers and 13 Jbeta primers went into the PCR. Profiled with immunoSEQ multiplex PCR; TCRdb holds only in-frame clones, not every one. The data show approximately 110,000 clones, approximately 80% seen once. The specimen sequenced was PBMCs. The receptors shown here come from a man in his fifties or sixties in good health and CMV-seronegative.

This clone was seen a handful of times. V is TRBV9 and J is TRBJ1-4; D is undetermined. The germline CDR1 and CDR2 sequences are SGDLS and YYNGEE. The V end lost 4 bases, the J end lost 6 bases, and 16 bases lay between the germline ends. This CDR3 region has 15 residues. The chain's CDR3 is CASSPRMWGDEKLFF. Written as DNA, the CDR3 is TGTGCCAGCAGCCCTAGAATGTGGGGAGATGAAAAACTGTTTTTT.

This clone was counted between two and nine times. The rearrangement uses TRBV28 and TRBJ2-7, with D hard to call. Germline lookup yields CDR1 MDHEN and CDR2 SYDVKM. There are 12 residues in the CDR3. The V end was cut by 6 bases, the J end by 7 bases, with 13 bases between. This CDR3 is CASSLLSGEQYF. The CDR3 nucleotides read TGTGCCAGCAGCCTCCTATCAGGAGAGCAGTACTTC.

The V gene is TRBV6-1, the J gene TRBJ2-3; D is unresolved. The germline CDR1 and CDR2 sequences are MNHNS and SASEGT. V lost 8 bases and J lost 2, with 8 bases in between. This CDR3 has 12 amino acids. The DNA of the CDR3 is TGTGCCAGCGAGAGGTACACAGATACGCAGTATTTT. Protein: CASERYTDTQYF.

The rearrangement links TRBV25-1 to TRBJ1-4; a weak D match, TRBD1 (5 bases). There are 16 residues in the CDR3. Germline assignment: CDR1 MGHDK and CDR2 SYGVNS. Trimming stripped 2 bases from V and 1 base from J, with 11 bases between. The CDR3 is CASSELGGRTNEKLFF. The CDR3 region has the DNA TGTGCCAGCAGTGAACTGGGGGGGAGAACTAATGAAAAACTGTTTTTT.

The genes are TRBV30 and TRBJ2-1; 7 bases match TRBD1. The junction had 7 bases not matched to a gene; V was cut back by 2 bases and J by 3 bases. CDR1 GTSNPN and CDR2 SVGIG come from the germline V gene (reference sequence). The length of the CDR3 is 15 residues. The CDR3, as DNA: TGTGCCTGGAGTATCCCCGGGACAGTCTACAATGAGCAGTTCTTC. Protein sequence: CAWSIPGTVYNEQFF. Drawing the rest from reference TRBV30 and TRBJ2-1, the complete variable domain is SQTIHQWPATLVQPVGSPLSLECTVEGTSNPNLYWYRQAAGRGLQLLFYSVGIGQISSEVPQNLSASRPQDRQFILSSKKLLLSDSGFYLCAWSIPGTVYNEQFFGPGTRLTVL.

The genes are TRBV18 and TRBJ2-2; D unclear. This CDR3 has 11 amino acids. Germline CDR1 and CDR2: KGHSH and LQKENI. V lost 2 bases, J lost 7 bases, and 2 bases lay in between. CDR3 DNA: TGTGCCAGCTCACCATACGGGGAGCTGTTTTTT. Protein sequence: CASSPYGELFF.

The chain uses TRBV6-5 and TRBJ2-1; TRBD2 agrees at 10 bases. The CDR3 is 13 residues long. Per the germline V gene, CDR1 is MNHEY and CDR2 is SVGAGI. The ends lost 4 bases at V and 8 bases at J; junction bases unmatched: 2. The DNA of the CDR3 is TGTGCCAGCAGTTCAGCGGGAGGGCATGAGCAGTTCTTC. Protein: CASSSAGGHEQFF.

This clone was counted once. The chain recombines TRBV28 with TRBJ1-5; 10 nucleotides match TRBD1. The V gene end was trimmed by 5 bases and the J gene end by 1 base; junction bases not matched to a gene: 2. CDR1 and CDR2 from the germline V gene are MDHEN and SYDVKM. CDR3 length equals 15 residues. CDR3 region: CASSRDRGSNQPQHF. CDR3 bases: TGTGCCAGCAGTCGGGACAGGGGAAGCAATCAGCCCCAGCATTTT.

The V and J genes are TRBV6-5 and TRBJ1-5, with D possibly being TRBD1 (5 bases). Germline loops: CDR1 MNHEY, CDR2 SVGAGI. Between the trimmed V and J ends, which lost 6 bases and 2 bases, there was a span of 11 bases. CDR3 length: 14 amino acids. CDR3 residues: CASRHTGRNQPQHF. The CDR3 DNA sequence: TGTGCCAGCAGACATACAGGACGCAATCAGCCCCAGCATTTT.

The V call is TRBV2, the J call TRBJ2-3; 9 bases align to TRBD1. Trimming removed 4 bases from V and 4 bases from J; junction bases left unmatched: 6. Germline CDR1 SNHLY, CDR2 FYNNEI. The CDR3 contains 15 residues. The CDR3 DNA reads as TGTGCCAGCAGTGCTAGGACAGGGGTCCCAGATACGCAGTATTTT. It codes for CASSARTGVPDTQYF.

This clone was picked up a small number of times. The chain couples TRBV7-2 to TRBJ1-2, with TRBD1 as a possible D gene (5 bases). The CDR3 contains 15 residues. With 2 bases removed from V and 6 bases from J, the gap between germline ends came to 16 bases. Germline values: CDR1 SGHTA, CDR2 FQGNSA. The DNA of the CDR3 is TGTGCCAGCAGCTTAAATAGGGGAGGGAAAGATGGCTACACCTTC. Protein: CASSLNRGGKDGYTF. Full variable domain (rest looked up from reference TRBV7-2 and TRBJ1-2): GAGVSQSPSNKVTEKGKDVELRCDPISGHTALYWYRQSLGQGLEFLIYFQGNSAPDKSGLPSDRFSAERTGGSVSTLTIQRTQQEDSAVYLCASSLNRGGKDGYTFGSGTRLTVV.

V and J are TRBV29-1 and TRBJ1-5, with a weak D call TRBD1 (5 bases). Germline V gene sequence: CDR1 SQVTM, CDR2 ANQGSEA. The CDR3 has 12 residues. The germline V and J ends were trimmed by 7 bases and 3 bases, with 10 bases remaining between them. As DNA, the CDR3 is TGCAGCGCAAAGGACAACAATCAGCCCCAGCATTTT. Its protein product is CSAKDNNQPQHF.

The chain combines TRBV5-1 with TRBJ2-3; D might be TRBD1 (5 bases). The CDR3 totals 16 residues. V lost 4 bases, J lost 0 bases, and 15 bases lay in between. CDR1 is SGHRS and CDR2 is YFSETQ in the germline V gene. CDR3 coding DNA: TGCGCCAGCAGCGGAGACAGTCAGATAAGCACAGATACGCAGTATTTT. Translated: CASSGDSQISTDTQYF.

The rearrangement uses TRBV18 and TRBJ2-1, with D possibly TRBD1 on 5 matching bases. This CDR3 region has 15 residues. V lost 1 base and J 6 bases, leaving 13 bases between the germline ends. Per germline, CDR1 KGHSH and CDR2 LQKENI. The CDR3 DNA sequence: TGTGCCAGCTCACCACAACAGGACACAATCAATGAGCAGTTCTTC. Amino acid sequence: CASSPQQDTINEQFF.

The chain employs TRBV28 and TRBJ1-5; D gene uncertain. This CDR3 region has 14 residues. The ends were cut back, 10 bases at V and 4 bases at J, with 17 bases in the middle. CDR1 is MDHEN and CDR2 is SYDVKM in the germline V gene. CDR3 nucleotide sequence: TGTGCCATCCCCGGGGTCGATGGGAATCAGCCCCAGCATTTT. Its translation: CAIPGVDGNQPQHF.

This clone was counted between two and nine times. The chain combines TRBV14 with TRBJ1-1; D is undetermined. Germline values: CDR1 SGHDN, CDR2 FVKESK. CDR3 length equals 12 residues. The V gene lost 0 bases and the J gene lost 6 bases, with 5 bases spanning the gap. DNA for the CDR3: TGTGCCAGCAGCCAAGATCAGGCTGAAGCTTTCTTT. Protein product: CASSQDQAEAFF.